One T cell receptor (beta chain) is described in this entry. The sample originates from a study of blood T cells in healthy people across ages. This CDR3 has 14 residues. CDR1 is SEHNR and CDR2 is FQNEAQ in the germline V gene (reference sequence). The second PCR ran about 6 to 11 cycles with a sample-barcoded 5' primer and J-beta primers. TCRdb recomputed calls from the 5' RACE reads with MiXCR, one row per CDR3 protein. The table shows hundreds of thousands of distinct CDR3 sequences, with roughly 53% occurring only once. The chain recombines TRBV7-9 with TRBJ2-5; D may be TRBD1 (7 bases). The J call is doubtful: the DNA matches TRBJ2-7 better. The source of this sequence is a man aged 55 to 70 in good health. Input material: blood. DNA of the CDR3: TGTGCCAGCAGCTCAACCGACAGGGACTGCGAGCAGTACTTC. Translation: CASSSTDRDCEQYF.